This is a list of T cell receptor beta chains from one sample in a study of blood T cell repertoires in COVID-19. The table came from immunoSEQ multiplex PCR; TCRdb's copy has only in-frame clones and leaves some out. The data show about 83,000 clones, with 70% to 90% seen just once and around 7.3% held by the top ten. The sample consisted of peripheral blood. The source of these receptors is a man older than 75 with active or convalescent COVID-19. Each CDR3 is given with its conserved first and last residue. D genes are given only for firm matches. The size entry is marked missing in some rows and otherwise reads once, few, many or a size class.

cdr3_length	v_call	j_call	clone_size	d_call	cdr3_aa	cdr3_nt
14	TRBV7-9	TRBJ2-2	-	-	CASRRTENTGELFF	TGTGCCAGCAGGAGGACAGAGAACACCGGGGAGCTGTTTTTT
18	TRBV4-2	TRBJ2-5	-	TRBD2	CASSQDAIAGGRQETQYF	TGTGCCAGCAGCCAAGATGCGATAGCGGGGGGGCGGCAAGAGACCCAGTACTTC
15	TRBV11-2	TRBJ1-3	-	TRBD1	CASSSDRISGNTIYF	TGTGCCAGCAGCTCGGACAGGATCTCTGGAAACACCATATATTTT
15	TRBV2	TRBJ1-5	-	TRBD1	CASRGQGASNQPQHF	TGTGCCAGCAGGGGACAGGGGGCGAGCAATCAGCCCCAGCATTTT
16	TRBV11-2	TRBJ2-1	-	-	CASSLVWQSSYNEQFF	TGTGCCAGCAGCTTAGTTTGGCAAAGCTCCTACAATGAGCAGTTCTTC
13	TRBV28	TRBJ1-1	-	-	CASRGQENTEAFF	TGTGCCAGCAGGGGACAAGAGAACACTGAAGCTTTCTTT
14	TRBV28	TRBJ1-2	-	-	CAATGIRAFYGYTF	TGTGCCGCTACCGGGATCCGGGCCTTTTATGGCTACACCTTC
15	TRBV19	TRBJ1-1	-	-	CASSNPYRGNTEAFF	TGTGCCAGTAGTAACCCCTATCGGGGGAACACTGAAGCTTTCTTT
17	TRBV10-2	TRBJ1-5	-	-	CASSEGTAQRGNQPQHF	TGCGCCAGCAGTGAGGGGACCGCACAGCGGGGCAATCAGCCCCAGCATTTT
16	TRBV5-4	TRBJ2-1	-	-	CASSTGGHSSYNEQFF	TGTGCCAGCAGCACGGGCGGGCACAGCTCCTACAATGAGCAGTTCTTC
16	TRBV10-3	TRBJ2-3	-	-	CAISVNDGGSTDTQYF	TGTGCCATCAGTGTGAATGATGGGGGCTCCACAGATACGCAGTATTTT
12	TRBV6-5	TRBJ1-3	-	-	CASMGTGNTIYF	TGTGCCAGCATGGGCACTGGAAACACCATATATTTT
14	TRBV6-6	TRBJ1-6	few	TRBD1	CASSRDREGSPLHF	TGTGCCAGCAGCCGGGACAGGGAGGGTTCACCCCTCCACTTT
15	TRBV7-9	TRBJ2-3	-	-	CASSLVPSPADTQYF	TGTGCCAGCAGCTTAGTCCCGTCCCCCGCAGATACGCAGTATTTT
15	TRBV5-1	TRBJ1-1	-	-	CASSLVGGANTEAFF	TGCGCCAGCAGCTTGGTAGGGGGGGCGAACACTGAAGCTTTCTTT
15	TRBV24-1	TRBJ2-2	-	-	CATSDPGHGNGELFF	TGTGCCACCAGTGACCCCGGACATGGAAACGGGGAGCTGTTTTTT
15	TRBV6-5	TRBJ2-2	-	TRBD1	CASIPQGQVTGELFF	TGTGCCAGCATTCCGCAAGGACAGGTCACCGGGGAGCTGTTTTTT
14	TRBV6-2/TRBV6-3	TRBJ1-1	-	-	CASSYKTRNTEAFF	TGTGCCAGCAGTTACAAAACAAGGAACACTGAAGCTTTCTTT
16	TRBV2	TRBJ1-1	-	-	CASRARGRGGRTEAFF	TGTGCCAGCAGGGCCCGGGGGCGCGGGGGAAGGACTGAAGCTTTCTTT
16	TRBV19	TRBJ2-3	-	-	CASSLWGRGKTDTQYF	TGTGCCAGTAGCCTCTGGGGACGGGGGAAGACAGATACGCAGTATTTT
16	TRBV10-1	TRBJ2-1	-	-	CASSEPRDNPYNEQFF	TGCGCCAGCAGTGAGCCCCGGGACAACCCCTACAATGAGCAGTTCTTC
13	TRBV7-2	TRBJ1-5	-	-	CASSRGISQPQHF	TGTGCCAGCAGTCGGGGTATTAGTCAGCCCCAGCATTTT
13	TRBV30	TRBJ1-2	-	-	CAWRTQGRNGYTF	TGTGCCTGGAGGACCCAGGGGCGAAACGGCTACACCTTC
17	TRBV7-2	TRBJ1-6	-	-	CASSLVKGRTYNSPLHF	TGTGCCAGCAGCTTAGTAAAGGGGAGGACCTATAATTCACCCCTCCACTTT
14	TRBV7-2	TRBJ1-2	-	-	CASSLGGAPYGYTF	TGTGCCAGCAGCTTAGGTGGGGCGCCTTATGGCTACACCTTC
19	TRBV7-8	TRBJ2-2	once	TRBD1	CASSLDGTVGNLNTGELFF	TGTGCCAGCAGCTTAGATGGGACAGTAGGGAACTTGAACACCGGGGAGCTGTTTTTT
14	TRBV7-2	TRBJ1-3	-	TRBD1	CASSPQGAGNTIYF	TGTGCCAGCAGTCCACAGGGGGCTGGAAACACCATATATTTT
15	TRBV15	TRBJ2-1	-	TRBD2	CATSPRLAGGNEQFF	TGTGCCACCAGCCCACGACTAGCGGGGGGCAATGAGCAGTTCTTC
15	TRBV28	TRBJ1-4	-	-	CASSPTQAPNEKLFF	TGTGCCAGCAGTCCGACACAGGCCCCCAACGAAAAACTGTTTTTT
14	TRBV7-9	TRBJ2-5	-	TRBD2	CASSSGLAEETQYF	TGTGCCAGCAGTTCGGGACTAGCGGAAGAGACCCAGTACTTC
14	TRBV11-3	TRBJ2-1	-	TRBD1	CASSPRTGSNEQFF	TGTGCCAGCAGCCCTCGGACAGGGTCAAATGAGCAGTTCTTC
15	TRBV5-4	TRBJ2-2	few	-	CASSYSNRVGGELFF	TGTGCCAGCAGCTACTCTAACAGGGTCGGCGGGGAGCTGTTTTTT
15	TRBV5-1	TRBJ1-1	-	-	CASSLAGTKNTEAFF	TGCGCCAGCAGCTTGGCCGGGACAAAGAACACTGAAGCTTTCTTT
16	TRBV3-1/TRBV3-2	TRBJ1-2	-	TRBD1	CASSQEERWTGVGYTF	TGTGCCAGCAGCCAAGAGGAGCGTTGGACAGGGGTTGGCTACACCTTC
14	TRBV29-1	TRBJ2-2	-	-	CSVEEGQNTGELFF	TGCAGCGTTGAAGAAGGACAGAACACCGGGGAGCTGTTTTTT
15	TRBV3-1/TRBV3-2	TRBJ1-2	few	-	CASSQGYGGSNGYTF	TGTGCCAGCAGCCAAGGATACGGGGGGTCCAATGGCTACACCTTC
14	TRBV10-2	TRBJ1-3	once	-	CASSAGVLGNTIYF	TGCGCCAGCAGTGCGGGGGTTCTTGGAAACACCATATATTTT
15	TRBV6-5	TRBJ2-1	-	TRBD2	CASSPFASGRNEQFF	TGTGCCAGCAGTCCGTTTGCTAGCGGGAGAAATGAGCAGTTCTTC
14	TRBV28	TRBJ1-2	-	TRBD1	CASNRQGLIYGYTF	TGTGCCAGCAACCGACAGGGCCTCATCTATGGCTACACCTTC
15	TRBV7-9	TRBJ2-3	-	-	CASSLRGPSTDTQYF	TGTGCCAGCAGCTTAAGAGGGCCTAGCACAGATACGCAGTATTTT
15	TRBV10-1	TRBJ1-1	-	TRBD1	CASRVRTGLNTEAFF	TGCGCCAGCAGGGTGAGGACAGGGTTGAACACTGAAGCTTTCTTT
15	TRBV4-2	TRBJ2-3	-	-	CASSQESNFQGTQYF	TGTGCCAGCAGCCAAGAGTCAAACTTTCAGGGTACGCAGTATTTT
18	TRBV4-2	TRBJ2-5	-	TRBD2	CASSQDMGSGVSAETQYF	TGTGCCAGCAGCCAAGATATGGGTAGCGGGGTTTCAGCTGAGACCCAGTACTTC
15	TRBV3-1/TRBV3-2	TRBJ1-2	-	TRBD1	CASSQWDRDWEGYTF	TGTGCCAGCAGCCAATGGGACAGGGATTGGGAGGGCTACACCTTC
13	TRBV7-3	TRBJ2-1	once	TRBD1	CASSPGTANEQFF	TGTGCCAGCAGCCCCGGGACAGCGAATGAGCAGTTCTTC
15	TRBV21-1	TRBJ1-5	-	-	CASSARQGLRQPQHF	TGTGCCAGCAGCGCAAGACAGGGTTTGAGGCAGCCCCAGCATTTT
15	TRBV6-6	TRBJ1-6	few	TRBD1	CASTNSGTGNSPLHF	TGTGCCAGCACCAACTCCGGGACAGGGAATTCACCCCTCCACTTT
15	TRBV7-9	TRBJ1-1	few	TRBD1	CASSSNRDSPREAFF	TGTGCCAGCAGCTCGAACCGGGACAGCCCCCGGGAAGCTTTCTTT
18	TRBV5-1	TRBJ2-3	-	TRBD2	CASSLGPTSGDSTDTQYF	TGCGCCAGCAGCTTGGGACCGACTAGCGGGGATAGCACAGATACGCAGTATTTT
18	TRBV24-1	TRBJ2-5	-	-	CATSDLQGGGGLQETQYF	TGTGCCACCAGTGATTTGCAGGGGGGCGGCGGTTTACAAGAGACCCAGTACTTC
15	TRBV11-2	TRBJ1-3	once	-	CASSFSGASGNTIYF	TGTGCCAGCAGCTTTTCAGGGGCGAGCGGAAACACCATATATTTT
16	TRBV6-1	TRBJ2-2	-	-	CASSEQDRSNTGELFF	TGTGCCAGCAGTGAACAGGACAGATCGAACACCGGGGAGCTGTTTTTT
15	TRBV2	TRBJ2-1	-	-	CASSATGIPGNEQFF	TGTGCCAGCAGCGCTACAGGGATCCCGGGGAATGAGCAGTTCTTC
15	TRBV7-2	TRBJ2-3	-	-	CASSLVAEDTDTQYF	TGTGCCAGCAGCTTAGTGGCGGAAGACACAGATACGCAGTATTTT
13	TRBV29-1	TRBJ1-1	-	-	CSVQDGGNTEAFF	TGCAGCGTACAAGACGGGGGGAACACTGAAGCTTTCTTT